This entry lists 29 T cell receptor beta chains sequenced from one sample in a study of T cells in Graves' hyperthyroidism and ophthalmopathy. Template material for amplifying TCR beta CDR3 regions consisted of RNA transcripts. An initial round of RT-PCR targeting the TCR CDR3 relied on the HTBI primer set. In TCRdb, the multiplex PCR reads were re-called with MiXCR into one record per CDR3 protein. The sample has hundreds of thousands of distinct CDR3 sequences; over 12% are singletons. The sequencing input was blood. These receptors came from a man between 50 and 59 years old with Graves' ophthalmopathy.

The rearrangement joins TRBV29-1 to TRBJ2-7; maybe TRBD1 (6 bases). The germline gives CDR1 SQVTM, CDR2 ANQGSEA. The CDR3 is 12 residues long. V lost 8 bases and J lost 1, with 12 bases in between. CDR3 bases: TGCAGCTTCGCACAGGGATCCTACGAGCAGTACTTC. As protein: CSFAQGSYEQYF.

As concerns this clonotype: A much larger clone lies one base from this, so it may be a read error. The chain carries TRBV9 and TRBJ2-1, with 15 bases lining up with TRBD2. The assigned J gene may be wrong: the sequence end matches TRBJ2-7 better. This CDR3 is built from 20 residues. In germline, CDR1 is SGDLS, CDR2 YYNGEE. DNA for the CDR3: TGTGCCAGCAGCGTATCGGGGACTAGCGGGAGGTCCGATTCCTACAATGAGCAGTACTTC. This gives the protein CASSVSGTSGRSDSYNEQYF.

Written as DNA, the CDR3 is TGTGCCAGCAGCCGAACCAGCAAGAATGAAGCTTTCTTT. Amino acids: CASSRTSKNEAFF. The gene calls are TRBV14 and TRBJ1-1; D is unresolved. Trimming took 4 bases from V and 7 from J, leaving 13 bases between them. Germline loops: CDR1 SGHDN, CDR2 FVKESK. CDR3 length equals 13 residues.

This clonotype has just a few counts. Here the CDR3 reads CASSPGTGPYNEQFF. The CDR3, as DNA: TGTGCCAGCAGCCCCGGGACAGGACCCTACAATGAGCAGTTCTTC. The chain is built from TRBV6-1 and TRBJ2-1, with 8 bases fitting TRBD1. The CDR3 runs to 15 residues. V trimming: 6 bases; J trimming: 2 bases; junction bases outside the gene matches: 6. CDR1 and CDR2 from the germline V gene are MNHNS and SASEGT.

This clonotype was observed at least ten times. This chain uses TRBV6-5 with TRBJ1-1; D is uncertain. The CDR3 has 16 residues. V was trimmed by 0 bases and J by 0 bases, leaving 11 bases between them. Germline values: CDR1 MNHEY, CDR2 SVGAGI. In nucleotides, the CDR3 is TGTGCCAGCAGTTACTCCCGGAGTTTCATGAACACTGAAGCTTTCTTT. Translated: CASSYSRSFMNTEAFF.

In this sample, this clonotype turned up a few times. The chain is built from TRBV5-4 and TRBJ2-7; D may correspond to TRBD1 or TRBD2 (5 bases each). V gave up 4 bases and J gave up 6 bases, with 17 bases separating them. CDR3 size: 14 residues. Germline V gene data show CDR1 as SGHNT and CDR2 as YYREEE (reference sequence). Here the CDR3 reads CASSPGRARTEQYF. The CDR3 coding sequence is TGTGCCAGCAGCCCGGGGCGGGCTAGGACCGAGCAGTACTTC.

The sample holds a few counts of this clonotype. The V and J genes are TRBV9 and TRBJ2-7; D may be TRBD2 (6 bases). The V and J ends lost 4 bases and 4 bases respectively, with 21 bases between them. Germline V gene sequence: CDR1 SGDLS, CDR2 YYNGEE. The CDR3 covers 16 residues. The CDR3 DNA reads TGTGCCAGCAGCCCCAAACGCCGGGACTCCCGTTACGAGCAGTACTTC. It translates to CASSPKRRDSRYEQYF. The whole variable domain, filled in from reference TRBV9 and TRBJ2-7, reads DSGVTQTPKHLITATGQRVTLRCSPRSGDLSVYWYQQSLDQGLQFLIQYYNGEERAKGNILERFSAQQFPDLHSELNLSSLELGDSALYFCASSPKRRDSRYEQYFGPGTRLTVT.

This clonotype was seen many times. The chain employs TRBV2 and TRBJ2-1, with D perhaps TRBD1 or TRBD2 (5 bases each). Trimming left V 3 bases short and J 4 bases short, with 13 bases between. The germline CDR1 and CDR2 sequences are SNHLY and FYNNEI. CDR3 length: 15 amino acids. The CDR3 DNA is TGTGCCAGCAGTGAGGGCCAGGGACCGTACAATGAGCAGTTCTTC. Its protein is CASSEGQGPYNEQFF.

This clonotype has a handful of counts. V usage is TRBV10-3 and J usage is TRBJ1-3; D call uncertain. This CDR3 comprises 14 residues. Germline V gene sequence: CDR1 ENHRY, CDR2 SYGVKD. Deletions cut 5 bases from V and 0 bases from J, with 8 bases between. CDR3 nucleotides: TGTGCCATCAGTAAGGGTGACTCTGGAAACACCATATATTTT. It yields the protein CAISKGDSGNTIYF.

This clonotype was seen only a few times. The CDR3 reads CASRDRAHTEAFF. For the CDR3, the DNA is TGTGCCAGTAGGGACAGGGCTCACACTGAAGCTTTCTTT. V gene TRBV19 combines with J gene TRBJ1-1; 8 positions agree with TRBD1. Trimming removed 6 bases from V and 3 bases from J; junction bases left unmatched: 3. The CDR3 consists of 13 residues. The germline V gene has CDR1 LNHDA and CDR2 SQIVND (reference sequence).

The chain couples TRBV6-2 or TRBV6-3 to TRBJ1-4; 10 nucleotides agree with TRBD1. V was clipped by 6 bases and J by 4 bases; unmatched bases: 2. This CDR3 is built from 14 residues. The germline gives CDR1 MNHEY, CDR2 SVGEGT. CDR3 amino acids: CASRDRGSNEKLFF. CDR3 coding DNA: TGTGCCAGCAGGGACAGGGGGAGTAATGAAAAACTGTTTTTT.

This clonotype has ten or more counts. The chain couples TRBV20-1 to TRBJ2-7, with D uncertain. V lost 1 base and J lost 4, with 8 bases in between. This CDR3 has 12 residues. Germline loops: CDR1 DFQATT, CDR2 SNEGSKA (reference sequence). The CDR3 region has the DNA TGCAGTGCTAGAGGGATCGAGTACGAGCAGTACTTC. It encodes CSARGIEYEQYF.

This clonotype was observed a few times. One end of the junction is discordant with germline, which a read error may explain. The chain links TRBV3-1 to TRBJ2-2, with D perhaps assigned TRBD1 or TRBD2 (5 bases each). There are 16 residues in the CDR3. The germline V gene encodes CDR1 LGHDT and CDR2 YNNKEL (reference sequence). The CDR3 is CTSSQTWGRNTGELFF. CDR3 DNA: TGTACCAGCAGCCAGACGTGGGGACGGAACACCGGGGAGCTGTTTTTT.

This clonotype was counted at least ten times. In DNA form, the CDR3 reads TGTGCCTGGGGTCGAGCGGGAGTTGGGACCCAGTACTTC. As protein: CAWGRAGVGTQYF. This chain uses TRBV30 with TRBJ2-5; TRBD2 agrees at 8 bases. Per the germline V gene, CDR1 is GTSNPN and CDR2 is SVGIG (reference sequence). CDR3 size: 13 residues. Trimming at V came to 5 bases and at J to 7 bases, leaving 9 bases not matched to a gene.

The chain carries TRBV24-1 and TRBJ2-1; 10 bases are a match to TRBD1. With V trimmed by 0 bases and J by 4 bases, 5 bases remained unmatched. The germline gives CDR1 KGHDR, CDR2 SFDVKD. The CDR3 consists of 17 residues. The CDR3 bases are TGTGCCACCAGTGATTTGCGGGACAGGGGTACATACAATGAGCAGTTCTTC. This translates into CATSDLRDRGTYNEQFF.

This clonotype came up a few times. The V call is TRBV5-1, the J call TRBJ2-6; D is tentatively TRBD1 or TRBD2 (5 bases each). Germline CDR1 and CDR2: SGHRS and YFSETQ. This CDR3 spans 18 amino acids. Trimming shortened V by 4 bases and J by 0 bases, and 17 bases separated the two germline ends. Here the CDR3 DNA reads TGCGCCAGCAGCCCCTCCGGGACCGCTCTCTCTGGGGCCAACGTCCTGACTTTC. Protein: CASSPSGTALSGANVLTF. Combining the CDR3 with reference TRBV5-1 and TRBJ2-6 gives the whole variable domain KAGVTQTPRYLIKTRGQQVTLSCSPISGHRSVSWYQQTPGQGLQFLFEYFSETQRNKGNFPGRFSGRQFSNSRSEMNVSTLELGDSALYLCASSPSGTALSGANVLTFGAGSRLTVL.

This clonotype was counted at least ten times. J is TRBJ2-4 and V is TRBV7-2, with D unresolved. Trimming left V 4 bases short and J 1 base short, with 8 bases between. The length of the CDR3 is 14 residues. Germline CDR1 and CDR2: SGHTA and FQGNSA. CDR3 coding DNA: TGTGCCAGCAGCTCCACCCGCGCCAAAAACATTCAGTACTTC. Translating gives CASSSTRAKNIQYF.

This clonotype was seen only a few times. V usage is TRBV6-5 and J usage is TRBJ2-1; no clear D. The V and J ends lost 2 bases and 5 bases respectively, with 10 bases between them. The CDR3 extends over 14 amino acids. Germline loops: CDR1 MNHEY, CDR2 SVGAGI. The CDR3 coding sequence is TGTGCCAGCAGTTACGATTACTCAAACAATGAGCAGTTCTTC. Translation gives CASSYDYSNNEQFF.

V usage is TRBV29-1 and J usage is TRBJ1-1, with D unresolved. Germline V gene sequence: CDR1 SQVTM, CDR2 ANQGSEA. Trimming shortened V by 8 bases and J by 0 bases, and 7 bases separated the two germline ends. CDR3 length: 11 residues. Here the CDR3 DNA reads TGCAGCACAACCATGAACACTGAAGCTTTCTTT. Amino acids: CSTTMNTEAFF.

The sample holds many counts of this clonotype. The chain employs TRBV20-1 and TRBJ2-1; D is perhaps TRBD2 (7 bases). CDR3 length: 15 amino acids. Trimming shortened V by 4 bases and J by 2 bases, and 15 bases separated the two germline ends. Germline V gene lookup returns CDR1 DFQATT and CDR2 SNEGSKA (reference sequence). CDR3 amino acids: CSAIVPGGPYNEQFF. CDR3 DNA sequence: TGCAGTGCTATCGTCCCGGGGGGCCCCTACAATGAGCAGTTCTTC.

This clonotype was recorded many times. J is TRBJ2-1 and V is TRBV5-1; 8 bases line up with TRBD2. This CDR3 has 16 residues. Losses at the gene ends were 2 bases for V and 0 bases for J; bases not matched to a gene: 4. CDR1 and CDR2 (germline): SGHRS, YFSETQ. The CDR3 coding sequence is TGCGCCAGCAGCTTCTCCGGGACTAGCTCCTACAATGAGCAGTTCTTC. Its protein product is CASSFSGTSSYNEQFF.

This chain's CDR3 is CASSQPTSGRGLYEQYF. Written as DNA, the CDR3 is TGCGCCAGCAGCCAGCCGACTAGCGGGAGAGGCCTCTACGAGCAGTACTTC. This chain uses TRBV4-1 with TRBJ2-7, with 12 bases fitting TRBD2. Germline V gene lookup returns CDR1 MGHRA and CDR2 YSYEKL. The CDR3 contains 17 residues. Losses at the gene ends were 3 bases for V and 3 bases for J; bases not matched to a gene: 9.

V and J are TRBV10-3 and TRBJ2-5; D not resolved. The V gene lost 4 bases and the J gene lost 4 bases, with 7 bases spanning the gap. Germline V gives CDR1 ENHRY, CDR2 SYGVKD. The length of the CDR3 is 12 residues. CDR3 loop: CAISGSVETQYF. CDR3 in DNA: TGTGCCATCAGTGGGTCAGTAGAGACCCAGTACTTC.

This clonotype was observed many times. This chain links TRBV30 with TRBJ2-5; possibly TRBD2 for D (6 bases). Germline V CDR1 and CDR2: GTSNPN, SVGIG (reference sequence). The CDR3 consists of 13 residues. Trimming left V 4 bases short and J 6 bases short, with 15 bases between. The CDR3 coding sequence is TGTGCCTGGACAAGCGGGCGCGATCAGACCCAGTACTTC. The encoded protein is CAWTSGRDQTQYF.

J is TRBJ2-1 and V is TRBV19, with a tentative D call TRBD1 (6 bases). The CDR3 is 14 residues long. CDR1 and CDR2 from the germline V gene are LNHDA and SQIVND (reference sequence). The germline V and J ends were trimmed by 8 bases and 0 bases, with 11 bases remaining between them. In DNA, the CDR3 is TGTGCCAGTCTTGGACAGAGCTCCTACAATGAGCAGTTCTTC. Protein: CASLGQSSYNEQFF.

This clonotype was found a few times. As DNA, the CDR3 is TGTGCCAGCAGTCCACCTGGGACCCCCCAGCCCCAGCATTTT. Translation: CASSPPGTPQPQHF. The gene calls are TRBV6-1 and TRBJ1-5; D is perhaps TRBD1 (5 bases). Germline V gene sequence: CDR1 MNHNS, CDR2 SASEGT. This CDR3 region has 14 residues. Trimming left V 5 bases short and J 7 bases short, with 15 bases between.

J is TRBJ1-6 and V is TRBV20-1; D is perhaps TRBD1 (6 bases). The CDR3 runs 16 residues. V was shortened by 5 bases and J by 9 bases, with 23 bases between the two germline ends. The germline CDR1 and CDR2 sequences are DFQATT and SNEGSKA (reference sequence). In nucleotides, the CDR3 is TGCAGTGCTTCCCCTCCGGGGGCAGGGATGATTTCACCCCTCCACTTT. It yields the protein CSASPPGAGMISPLHF.

As regards this clonotype: This may be a read error: a much more frequent sequence differs by one nucleotide. The V call is TRBV5-1, the J call TRBJ2-3; D ambiguous. The V and J ends lost 3 bases and 2 bases respectively, with 19 bases between them. The V gene's germline CDR1 is SGHRS and CDR2 YFSETQ. This CDR3 has 17 amino acids. CDR3 sequence reads: CASSSRVRPTTTDTQYF. The CDR3 DNA reads as TGCGCCAGCAGCTCACGCGTACGACCAACCACCACAGATACGCAGTATTTT.

This chain links TRBV28 with TRBJ2-7, with TRBD2 as a possible D gene (5 bases). V dropped 7 bases and J dropped 3 bases, with 16 bases sitting between them. The CDR3 has 14 amino acids. Germline values: CDR1 MDHEN, CDR2 SYDVKM. The chain's CDR3 is CASTAMGAGYEQYF. Written as DNA, the CDR3 is TGTGCCAGCACCGCCATGGGCGCGGGCTACGAGCAGTACTTC.